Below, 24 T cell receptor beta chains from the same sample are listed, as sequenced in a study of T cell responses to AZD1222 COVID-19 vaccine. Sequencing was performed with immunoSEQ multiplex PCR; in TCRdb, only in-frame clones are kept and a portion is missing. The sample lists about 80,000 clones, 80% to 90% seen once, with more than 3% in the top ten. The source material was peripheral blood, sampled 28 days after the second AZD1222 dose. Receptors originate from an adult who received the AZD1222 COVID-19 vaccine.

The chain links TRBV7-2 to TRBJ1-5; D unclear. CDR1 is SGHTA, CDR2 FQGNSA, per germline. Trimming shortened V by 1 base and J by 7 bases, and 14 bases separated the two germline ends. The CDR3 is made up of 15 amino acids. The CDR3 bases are TGTGCCAGCAGCTTAGAAGCGGGGATCGGGCAGCCCCAGCATTTT. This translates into CASSLEAGIGQPQHF. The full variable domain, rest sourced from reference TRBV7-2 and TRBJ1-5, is GAGVSQSPSNKVTEKGKDVELRCDPISGHTALYWYRQSLGQGLEFLIYFQGNSAPDKSGLPSDRFSAERTGGSVSTLTIQRTQQEDSAVYLCASSLEAGIGQPQHFGDGTRLSIL.

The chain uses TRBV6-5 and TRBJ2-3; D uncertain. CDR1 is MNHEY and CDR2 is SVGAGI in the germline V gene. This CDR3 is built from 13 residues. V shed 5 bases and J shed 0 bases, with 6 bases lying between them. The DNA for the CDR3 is TGTGCCAGCAGTAAGGACAGCACAGATACGCAGTATTTT. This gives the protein CASSKDSTDTQYF.

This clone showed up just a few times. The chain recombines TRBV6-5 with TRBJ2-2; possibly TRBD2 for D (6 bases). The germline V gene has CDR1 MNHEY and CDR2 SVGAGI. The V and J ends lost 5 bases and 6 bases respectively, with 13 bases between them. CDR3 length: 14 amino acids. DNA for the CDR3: TGTGCCAGCAGTCTCGGGACTCTCGCCGGGGAGCTGTTTTTT. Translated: CASSLGTLAGELFF.

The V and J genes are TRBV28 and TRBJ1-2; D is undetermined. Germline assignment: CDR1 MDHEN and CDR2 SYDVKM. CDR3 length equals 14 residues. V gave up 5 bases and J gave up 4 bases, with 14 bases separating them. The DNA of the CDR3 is TGTGCCAGCAGTATTTCAACCCTTAGCTATGGCTACACCTTC. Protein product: CASSISTLSYGYTF.

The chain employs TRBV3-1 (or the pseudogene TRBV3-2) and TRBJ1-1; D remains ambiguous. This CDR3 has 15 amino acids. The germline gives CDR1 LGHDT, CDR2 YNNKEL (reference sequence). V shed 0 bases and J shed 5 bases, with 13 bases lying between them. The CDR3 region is CASSQDIGRETEAFF. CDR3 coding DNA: TGTGCCAGCAGCCAAGATATCGGAAGGGAAACTGAAGCTTTCTTT.

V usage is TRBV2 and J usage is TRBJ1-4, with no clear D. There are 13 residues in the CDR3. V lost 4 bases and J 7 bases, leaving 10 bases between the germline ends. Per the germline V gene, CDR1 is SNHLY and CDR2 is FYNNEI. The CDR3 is CASSGGGGEKLFF. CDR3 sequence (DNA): TGTGCCAGCAGTGGGGGAGGAGGTGAAAAACTGTTTTTT.

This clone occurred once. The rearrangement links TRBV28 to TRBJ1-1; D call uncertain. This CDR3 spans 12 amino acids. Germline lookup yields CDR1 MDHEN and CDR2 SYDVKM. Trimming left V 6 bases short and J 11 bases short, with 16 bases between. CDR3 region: CASSPRKLGAFF. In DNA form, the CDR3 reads TGTGCCAGCAGCCCCAGGAAGTTAGGGGCTTTCTTT.

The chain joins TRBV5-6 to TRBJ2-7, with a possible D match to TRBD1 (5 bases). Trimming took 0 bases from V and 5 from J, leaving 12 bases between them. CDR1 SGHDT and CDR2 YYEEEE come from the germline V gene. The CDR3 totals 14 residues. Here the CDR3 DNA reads TGTGCCAGCAGCTTGGTTGGGCAGGGCCACGAGCAGTACTTC. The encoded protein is CASSLVGQGHEQYF.

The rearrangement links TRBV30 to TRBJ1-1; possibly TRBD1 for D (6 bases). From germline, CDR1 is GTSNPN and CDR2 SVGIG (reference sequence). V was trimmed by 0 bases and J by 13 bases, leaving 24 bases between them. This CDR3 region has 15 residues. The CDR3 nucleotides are TGTGCCTGGAGTGTACGGTCTCAGACAGGCCCGGGTGGTTTCTTT. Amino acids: CAWSVRSQTGPGGFF.

CDR3 coding DNA: TGTGCCAGTAGTGGGTCGGGACAGGGGATTCAGCCCCAGCATTTT. Protein: CASSGSGQGIQPQHF. The rearrangement links TRBV19 to TRBJ1-5; 10 bases align to TRBD1. V was clipped by 5 bases and J by 6 bases; unmatched bases: 7. The CDR3 length is 15 residues. From germline, CDR1 is LNHDA and CDR2 SQIVND (reference sequence).

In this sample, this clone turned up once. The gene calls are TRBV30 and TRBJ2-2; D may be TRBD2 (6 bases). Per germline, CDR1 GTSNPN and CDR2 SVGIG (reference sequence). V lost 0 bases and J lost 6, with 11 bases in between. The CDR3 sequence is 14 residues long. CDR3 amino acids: CAWSVTSLAGELFF. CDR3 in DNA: TGTGCCTGGAGTGTAACTAGCTTAGCCGGGGAGCTGTTTTTT.

This CDR3 is CATSDYLRTDTQYF. CDR3 coding DNA: TGTGCCACCAGTGACTACCTGCGCACAGATACGCAGTATTTT. The V and J genes are TRBV24-1 and TRBJ2-3; D is unresolved. The CDR3 loop spans 14 amino acids. In germline, CDR1 is KGHDR, CDR2 SFDVKD. Trimming removed 4 bases at V and 1 base at J, with 8 bases between.

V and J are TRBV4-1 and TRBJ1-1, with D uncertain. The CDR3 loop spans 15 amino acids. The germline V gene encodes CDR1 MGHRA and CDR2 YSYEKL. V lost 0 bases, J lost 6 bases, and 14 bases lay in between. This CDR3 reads CASSQDGKGFSEAFF. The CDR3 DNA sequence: TGCGCCAGCAGCCAAGATGGAAAGGGATTTTCTGAAGCTTTCTTT.

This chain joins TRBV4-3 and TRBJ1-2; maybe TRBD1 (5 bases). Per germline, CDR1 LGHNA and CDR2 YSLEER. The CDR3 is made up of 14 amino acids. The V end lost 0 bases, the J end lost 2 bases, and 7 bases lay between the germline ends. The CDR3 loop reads CASSQDRDNYGYTF. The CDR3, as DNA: TGCGCCAGCAGCCAAGATAGGGACAACTATGGCTACACCTTC.

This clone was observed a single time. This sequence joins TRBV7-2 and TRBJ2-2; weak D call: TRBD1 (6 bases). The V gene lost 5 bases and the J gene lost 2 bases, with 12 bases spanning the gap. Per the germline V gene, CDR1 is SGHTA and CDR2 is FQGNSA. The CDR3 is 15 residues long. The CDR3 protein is CASSADRPNTGELFF. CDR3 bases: TGTGCCAGCAGCGCTGACAGGCCAAACACCGGGGAGCTGTTTTTT.

The CDR3 DNA sequence: TGTGCCAGCAGCGTAGGGGTCAGCGTAGCGTCCAATGAGCAGTTCTTC. It yields the protein CASSVGVSVASNEQFF. V is TRBV9 and J is TRBJ2-1; possibly TRBD2 for D (5 bases). This CDR3 is built from 16 residues. Trimming removed 0 bases from V and 6 bases from J, with 16 bases in between. Germline-derived CDR1 and CDR2 are SGDLS and YYNGEE.

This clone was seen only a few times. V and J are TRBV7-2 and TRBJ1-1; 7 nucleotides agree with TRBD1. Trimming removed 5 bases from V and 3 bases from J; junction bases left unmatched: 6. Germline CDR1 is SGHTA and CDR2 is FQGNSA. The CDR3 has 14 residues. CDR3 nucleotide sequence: TGTGCCAGCAGCCCCCTGGGACAGTACACTGAAGCTTTCTTT. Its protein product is CASSPLGQYTEAFF. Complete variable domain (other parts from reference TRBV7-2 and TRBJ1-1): GAGVSQSPSNKVTEKGKDVELRCDPISGHTALYWYRQSLGQGLEFLIYFQGNSAPDKSGLPSDRFSAERTGGSVSTLTIQRTQQEDSAVYLCASSPLGQYTEAFFGQGTRLTVV.

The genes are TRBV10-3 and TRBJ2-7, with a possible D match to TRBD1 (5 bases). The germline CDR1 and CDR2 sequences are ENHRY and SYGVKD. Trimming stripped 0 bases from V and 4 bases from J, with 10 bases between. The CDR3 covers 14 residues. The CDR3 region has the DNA TGTGCCATCAGTGAGTCAGTCAGGGAATACGAGCAGTACTTC. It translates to CAISESVREYEQYF.

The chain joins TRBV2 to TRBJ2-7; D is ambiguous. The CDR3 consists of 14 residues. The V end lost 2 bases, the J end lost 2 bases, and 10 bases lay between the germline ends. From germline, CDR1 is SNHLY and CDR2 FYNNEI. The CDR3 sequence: CASSEWHSPYEQYF. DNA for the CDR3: TGTGCCAGCAGTGAATGGCACAGCCCCTACGAGCAGTACTTC.

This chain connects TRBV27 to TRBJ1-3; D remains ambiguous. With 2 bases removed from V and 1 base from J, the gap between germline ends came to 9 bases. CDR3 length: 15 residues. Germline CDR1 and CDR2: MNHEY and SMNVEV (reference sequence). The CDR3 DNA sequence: TGTGCCAGCAGTTTAAACCCGAAGTCTGGAAACACCATATATTTT. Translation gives CASSLNPKSGNTIYF.

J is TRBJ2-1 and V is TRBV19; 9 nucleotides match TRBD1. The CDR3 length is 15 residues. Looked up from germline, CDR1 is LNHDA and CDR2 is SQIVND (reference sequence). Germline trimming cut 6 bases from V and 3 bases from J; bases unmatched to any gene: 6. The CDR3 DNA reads TGTGCCAGTAGGACCGGGACAGGGTTCTACAATGAGCAGTTCTTC. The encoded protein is CASRTGTGFYNEQFF.

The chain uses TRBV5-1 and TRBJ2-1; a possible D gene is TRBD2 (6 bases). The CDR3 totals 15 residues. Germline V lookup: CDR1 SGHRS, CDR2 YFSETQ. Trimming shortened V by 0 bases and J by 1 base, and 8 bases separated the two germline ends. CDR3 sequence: CASSLDGGSYNEQFF. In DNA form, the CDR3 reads TGCGCCAGCAGCTTGGATGGGGGGTCCTACAATGAGCAGTTCTTC.

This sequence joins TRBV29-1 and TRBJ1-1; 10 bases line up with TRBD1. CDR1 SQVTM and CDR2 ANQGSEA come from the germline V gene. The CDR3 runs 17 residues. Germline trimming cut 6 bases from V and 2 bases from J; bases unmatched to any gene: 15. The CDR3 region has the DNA TGCAGCGTCCTTAAGTGGGGGGACAGGGGCGATAACACTGAAGCTTTCTTT. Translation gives CSVLKWGDRGDNTEAFF.

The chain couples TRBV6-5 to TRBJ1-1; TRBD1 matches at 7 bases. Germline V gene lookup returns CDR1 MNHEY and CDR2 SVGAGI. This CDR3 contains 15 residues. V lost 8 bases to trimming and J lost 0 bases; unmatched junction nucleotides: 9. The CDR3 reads CASGEQGTVNTEAFF. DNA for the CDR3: TGTGCCAGCGGGGAACAGGGGACAGTGAACACTGAAGCTTTCTTT.